The present T cell receptor beta chain was sequenced within a study of blood T cell repertoires in COVID-19 (dated by TCRdb to 2020 to 2022). With respect to the entire study: Samples from collaborators originated in the United States, Italy and Spain and spanned both the acute and convalescent phases of COVID-19. The samples were drawn from the first 160 participants of the ongoing ImmuneRACE study and from 1,254 subjects provided by 6 global collaborators. The material from the prospective study consisted of cDNA or gDNA derived from T cells, B-cell-depleted T cells, or PBMCs. Where available, HLA class I and class II types were taken from metadata supplied by the sample provider and were not determined by assay-based typing. Subjects who had been exposed to COVID-19, were actively infected with it, or had recovered from it provided the deeply sampled blood TCRbeta repertoires that made up the dataset. Nearly every sample came with metadata listing a de-identified subject ID, COVID-19 status, age in years and sex. The repertoires were made available in a free public database intended to serve as a resource for research on the immune response to SARS-CoV-2. The paper's findings and limits, for the study overall: How much clinical and demographic metadata was included differed by source and by participant, and the metadata was provided uncurated.

As concerns this clone: Its antigen is currently not known. One base away there is no much larger clone; base qualities are not given.

Taken from the germline V gene (reference sequence), the CDR1 and CDR2 loops are LNHDA and SQIVND. V sheds 6 bases and J sheds 1 base, leaving 22 bases between their ends. The cysteine opens and the phenylalanine closes a CDR3 of 18 amino acids. CDR3 DNA only is kept here, 54 bases in frame from base 1. TCRbeta CDR3 regions were amplified from genomic DNA by means of the immunoSEQ Assay, a bias-controlled multiplex PCR. Processing in the source paper ran as follows. The number of nucleated cells in each sample was estimated from the amplification of reference gene primers within the assay. To quantify the absolute abundance of each unique TCRbeta CDR3 rearrangement, sequence reads were collapsed and filtered. Productive Simpson clonality was computed per sample as the square root of Simpson's diversity index over productive rearrangements. Entries here come from immuneACCESS through TCRdb and include only in-frame sequences with V and J called. Some clones fail to appear in such tables; in the studies checked, an unresolved V gene covers under half of the shortfall, and the cause of the remainder is unknown. V, J and clone size are those of that table, while D and trimming were read from the DNA. This sample comprises 130,000 to 150,000 clones, 65% to 85% of them detected only once. Less than 2.5% of the sample lies in the top ten.

Each collaborating institution followed its own protocols to collect whole blood in K2EDTA tubes. For TCRbeta analysis, collaborators shipped samples as frozen whole blood, isolated PBMCs, or DNA extracted from either of those sample types. The clonotype was recovered from a woman aged 55 to 70 with acute or convalescent COVID-19. The receptor chain draws on TRBV19 and TRBJ1-5; TRBD1 could be the D gene, as 6 bases match. Sequencing was carried out using peripheral blood. The sequenced DNA is TGTGCCAGTAGCCTTACTATCACCGGGACAATAAGCAATCAGCCCCAGCATTTT. This is translated as CASSLTITGTISNQPQHF.